This TCR beta chain was recovered during a study of blood T cell repertoires in COVID-19. In the study overall: Some COVID-19 samples were acute and others convalescent; all came from the United States, Italy and Spain. Sample material is recorded as cDNA or gDNA derived from T cells, B-cell-depleted T cells, or PBMCs.

Per the original data handling: Amplification of reference gene primers provided the estimated nucleated cell counts. This table comes from immunoSEQ multiplex PCR, and its TCRdb copy is limited to in-frame clones, with some not included. The V and J calls and clone size come from that table; D and trimming were worked out from the DNA. The repertoire holds 95,000 to 150,000 clones, with around 77% as singletons. Sequencing used peripheral blood. This TCR was sampled from a man aged 60 to 75 with active or convalescent COVID-19.

CDR3 amino acids: CASSSNVGGGTTEAFF. In nucleotides, the CDR3 is TGTGCCAGCAGCTCAAACGTCGGGGGAGGGACCACTGAAGCTTTCTTT. V and J are TRBV7-2 and TRBJ1-1, with D perhaps TRBD1 (5 bases). CDR1 and CDR2 from the germline V gene are SGHTA and FQGNSA. V was cut by 4 bases and J by 4 bases, with 19 bases left in between. CDR3 length: 16 residues.